Sequencing of this T cell receptor beta chain was carried out in a study of beta chain features in type 1 diabetes. Background on the study: Patients did not differ from healthy donors in age, gender or cell yield. Study-wide points: There was a possibility that cDNA sequencing over-represented cells with high TCR expression. Type 1 diabetes patients showed a moderate but significant shortening of TCRB CDR3s in all four CD4+ subsets.

This clone was observed a handful of times. The antigen remains undetermined. The same CDR3 can be traced to other DNA sequences in this sample. All of the isolated RNA was reverse transcribed, so expressed TCRB transcripts were sequenced. Libraries were prepared by immunoSEQ multiplex PCR; TCRdb keeps only in-frame clonotypes and omits some of them. Of some 350,000 clones detected, around an eighth appear once; the ten largest clones hold about 0.016%. Using CD45RO/CCR7/CD25/CD127/CD95/CD27, CD4+ naive, central memory, regulatory and stem cell-like memory cells were sorted. Sequenced: naive CD4+ T cells from blood. The clonotype originates from a woman under 30 with type 1 diabetes.

The CDR3 DNA is TGTGCCAGCAGCTTCTTTCAGGGGAACACTGAAGCTTTCTTT. Its translation is CASSFFQGNTEAFF. The chain couples TRBV7-9 to TRBJ1-1; TRBD1 is a possible D gene (5 bases). The CDR3 totals 14 residues. CDR1 is SEHNR and CDR2 is FQNEAQ in the germline V gene (reference sequence). V shed 3 bases and J shed 1 base, with 9 bases lying between them. The variable domain in full, with the rest retrieved from reference TRBV7-9 and TRBJ1-1, is DTGVSQNPRHKITKRGQNVTFRCDPISEHNRLYWYRQTLGQGPEFLTYFQNEAQLEKSRLLSDRFSAERPKGSFSTLEIQRTEQGDSAMYLCASSFFQGNTEAFFGQGTRLTVV.